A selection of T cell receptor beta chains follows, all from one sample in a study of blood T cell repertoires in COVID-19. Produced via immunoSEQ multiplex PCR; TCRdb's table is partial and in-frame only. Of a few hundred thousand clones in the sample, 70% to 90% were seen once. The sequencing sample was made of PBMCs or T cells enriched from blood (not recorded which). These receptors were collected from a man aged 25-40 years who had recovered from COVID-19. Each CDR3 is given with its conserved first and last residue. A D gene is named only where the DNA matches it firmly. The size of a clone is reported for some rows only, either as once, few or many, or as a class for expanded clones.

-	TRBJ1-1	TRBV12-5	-	TGTGCTAGTGGTTTACAAGTGAACACTGAAGCTTTCTTT	CASGLQVNTEAFF
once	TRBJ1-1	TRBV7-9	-	TGTGCCAGCAGCTATAACAGGGACACTGAAGCTTTCTTT	CASSYNRDTEAFF
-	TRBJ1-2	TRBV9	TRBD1	TGTGCCAGCAGCGTCACCGGGACAGGAGTCTATGGCTACACCTTC	CASSVTGTGVYGYTF
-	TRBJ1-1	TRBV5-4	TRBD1	TGTGCCAGCAGCAGCCGGACAGGGAGAAACACTGAAGCTTTCTTT	CASSSRTGRNTEAFF
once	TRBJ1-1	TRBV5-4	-	TGTGCCAGCAGCTTGCGAGGGACAAGAGCAGGTGAAGCTTTCTTT	CASSLRGTRAGEAFF
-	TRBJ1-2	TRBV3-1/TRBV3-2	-	TGTGCCAGCAGCCCAGAGCTAAGGGGGTACTATGGCTACACCTTC	CASSPELRGYYGYTF
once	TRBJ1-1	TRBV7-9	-	TGTGCCAGCAGCCTCTATACCACAGAGAACACTGAAGCTTTCTTT	CASSLYTTENTEAFF
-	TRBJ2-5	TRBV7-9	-	TGTGCCAGCAGCTTGCGGGCCGGGGGCCAAGAGACCCAGTACTTC	CASSLRAGGQETQYF
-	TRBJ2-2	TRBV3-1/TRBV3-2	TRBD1	TGTGCCAGCAGCCAAGGGACAGGGGGCTGGGGCACCGGGGAGCTGTTTTTT	CASSQGTGGWGTGELFF
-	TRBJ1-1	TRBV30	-	TGTGCCTGGAGTCACAGAGAAGCTTTCTTT	CAWSHREAFF
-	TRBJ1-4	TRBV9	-	TGTGCCAGCAGCACGAGGGGAGGGGTTAATGAAAAACTGTTTTTT	CASSTRGGVNEKLFF
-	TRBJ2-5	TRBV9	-	TGTGCCAGCAGCGTAGAGGTAGCGGCGGGCCAAGAGACCCAGTACTTC	CASSVEVAAGQETQYF
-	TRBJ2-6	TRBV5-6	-	TGTGCCAGCAGCCAGGGCGGGGTTAATGGGGCCAACGTCCTGACTTTC	CASSQGGVNGANVLTF
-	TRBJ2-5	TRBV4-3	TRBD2	TGCGCCAGCAGCTATTCTAGCGGGGGGTCAGAGACCCAGTACTTC	CASSYSSGGSETQYF
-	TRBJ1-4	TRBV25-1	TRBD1	TGTGCCAGCAGTCTAACAGGGGCTACAGAAAAACTGTTTTTT	CASSLTGATEKLFF
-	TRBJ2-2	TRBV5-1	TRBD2	TGCGCCAGCAGCTTGGCCGGGGGGGACACCGGGGAGCTGTTTTTT	CASSLAGGDTGELFF
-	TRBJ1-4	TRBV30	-	TGTGCCTGGAGTGCACAGGATAATGAAAAACTGTTTTTT	CAWSAQDNEKLFF
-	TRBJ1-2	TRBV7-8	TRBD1	TGTGCCATCATTTCAGGGGGTGATGGCTACACCTTC	CAIISGGDGYTF
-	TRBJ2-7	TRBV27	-	TGTGCCAGCAGTTTCGCTAGCGGCTACCAGGGGAGCGAGCAGTACTTC	CASSFASGYQGSEQYF
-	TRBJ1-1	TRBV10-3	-	TGTGCCATCGGACAAGCAGGGCGTCGGGTGAACACTGAAGCTTTCTTT	CAIGQAGRRVNTEAFF
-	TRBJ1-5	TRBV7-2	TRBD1	TGTGCCAGCAGCCCAGGGGGAAAGGCCTATCAGCCCCAGCATTTT	CASSPGGKAYQPQHF
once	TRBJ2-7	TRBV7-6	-	TGTGCCAGCAGCTTAGTTCAGGGGACCCACTACGAGCAGTACTTC	CASSLVQGTHYEQYF
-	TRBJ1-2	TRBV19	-	TGTGCCAGTAGTATAGGGGCTGGCTACACCTTC	CASSIGAGYTF
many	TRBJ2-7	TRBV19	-	TGTGCCAGTAGTAAACAGATGACCTCCTACGAGCAGTACTTC	CASSKQMTSYEQYF
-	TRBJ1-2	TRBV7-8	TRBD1	TGTGCCAGCAGCTTAGCCGACAGGGCCTATGGCTACACCTTC	CASSLADRAYGYTF
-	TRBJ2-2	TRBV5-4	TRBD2	TGTGCCAGCAGCTTGCCTAGCGGGGGGGCCGCCACCGGGGAGCTGTTTTTT	CASSLPSGGAATGELFF
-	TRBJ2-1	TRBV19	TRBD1	TGTGCCAGTAGTATGGTAAGCGGGACAGGGAAGTTCTTC	CASSMVSGTGKFF
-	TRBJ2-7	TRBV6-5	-	TGTGCCAGCAGTTACGGGTCCCCGGAGCTCTACGAGCAGTACTTC	CASSYGSPELYEQYF
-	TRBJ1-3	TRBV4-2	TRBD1	TGTGCCAGCAGCCAGACAGGGTCTGGAAACACCATATATTTT	CASSQTGSGNTIYF
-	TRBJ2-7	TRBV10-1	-	TGCGCCAGCTCTATCGGGACAACAGACTACGAGCAGTACTTC	CASSIGTTDYEQYF
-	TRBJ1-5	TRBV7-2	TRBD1	TGTGCCAGCAGCTTAACCCCTCCTGACAGGGGTAGCAATCAGCCCCAGCATTTT	CASSLTPPDRGSNQPQHF
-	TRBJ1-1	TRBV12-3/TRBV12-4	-	TGTGCCAGCAGTTTGAGGAACACTGAAGCTTTCTTT	CASSLRNTEAFF
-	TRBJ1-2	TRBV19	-	TGTGCCAGTAGTATCTTCGGCGACGCTCGGGATGGCTACACCTTC	CASSIFGDARDGYTF
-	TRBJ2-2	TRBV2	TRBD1	TGTGCCAGCAGTGTCGGACAGGGCGGCACCGGGGAGCTGTTTTTT	CASSVGQGGTGELFF
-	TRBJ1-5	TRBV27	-	TGTGCCAGCAGTCCCCCGGGGGGCGGTCAGCCCCAGCATTTT	CASSPPGGGQPQHF
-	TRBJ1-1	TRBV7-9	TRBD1	TGTGCCAGCAGCCTAGGACAGGGTTGGACTGAAGCTTTCTTT	CASSLGQGWTEAFF
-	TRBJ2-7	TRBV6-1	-	TGTGCCAGCAGTGATTGGGCAGGCGTAGCCTACGAGCAGTACTTC	CASSDWAGVAYEQYF